The entry below gives a single T cell receptor beta chain sequence along with its context. Its antigen remains unknown. The sample comes from a study of cytomegalovirus exposure and HLA in healthy donors. Whole-study results and caveats: Certain indistinguishable V segments, among them TRBV6-2 and TRBV6-3, were excluded.

The length of the CDR3 is 14 residues. Germline V lookup: CDR1 MNHEY, CDR2 SMNVEV (reference sequence). V trimming: 6 bases; J trimming: 7 bases; junction bases outside the gene matches: 2. This PCR relied on a set of 60 Vbeta primers and 13 Jbeta primers. Here immunoSEQ multiplex PCR was the method, and the copy in TCRdb shows in-frame clones only, minus some. The top ten clones hold roughly 1.1% of a sample with around 140,000 clones, 75% to 80% of them seen once. The chain is built from TRBV27 and TRBJ1-6, with 11 bases identical to TRBD1. The origin of this receptor is a male donor in good health and CMV-seronegative. Sample: PBMCs. CDR3 coding DNA: TGTGCCAGCAGCTGGACAGGGGGCAATTCACCCCTCCACTTT. Protein: CASSWTGGNSPLHF.